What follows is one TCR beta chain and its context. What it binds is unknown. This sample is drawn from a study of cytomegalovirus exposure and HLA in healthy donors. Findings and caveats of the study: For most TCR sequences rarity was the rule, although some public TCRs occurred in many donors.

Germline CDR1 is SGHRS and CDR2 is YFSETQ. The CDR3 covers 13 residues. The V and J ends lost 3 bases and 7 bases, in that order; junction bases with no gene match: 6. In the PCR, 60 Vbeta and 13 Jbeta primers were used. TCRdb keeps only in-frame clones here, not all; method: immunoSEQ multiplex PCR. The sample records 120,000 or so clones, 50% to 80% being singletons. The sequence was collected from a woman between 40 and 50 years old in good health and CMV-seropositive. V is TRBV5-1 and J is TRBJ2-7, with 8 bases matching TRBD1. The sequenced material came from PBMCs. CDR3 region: CASSSDREREQYF. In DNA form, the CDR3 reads TGCGCCAGCAGCTCGGACAGGGAGCGGGAGCAGTACTTC. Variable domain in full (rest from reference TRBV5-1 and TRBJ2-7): KAGVTQTPRYLIKTRGQQVTLSCSPISGHRSVSWYQQTPGQGLQFLFEYFSETQRNKGNFPGRFSGRQFSNSRSEMNVSTLELGDSALYLCASSSDREREQYFGPGTRLTVT.